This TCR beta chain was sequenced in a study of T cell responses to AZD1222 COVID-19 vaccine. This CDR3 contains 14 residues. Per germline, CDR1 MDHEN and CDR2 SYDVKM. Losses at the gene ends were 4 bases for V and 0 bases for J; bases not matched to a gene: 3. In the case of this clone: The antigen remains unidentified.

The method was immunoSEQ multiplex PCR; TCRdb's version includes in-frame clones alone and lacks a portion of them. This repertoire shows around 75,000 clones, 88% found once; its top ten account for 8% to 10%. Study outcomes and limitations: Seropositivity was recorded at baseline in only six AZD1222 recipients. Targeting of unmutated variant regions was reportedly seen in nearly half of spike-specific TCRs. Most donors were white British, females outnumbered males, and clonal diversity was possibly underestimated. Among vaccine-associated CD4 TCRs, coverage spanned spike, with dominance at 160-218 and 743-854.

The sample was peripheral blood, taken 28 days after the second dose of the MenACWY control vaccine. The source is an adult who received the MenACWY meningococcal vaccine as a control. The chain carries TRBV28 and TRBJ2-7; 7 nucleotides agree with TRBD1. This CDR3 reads CASSSWTGSYEQYF. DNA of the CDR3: TGTGCCAGCAGTTCATGGACAGGCTCCTACGAGCAGTACTTC.